This passage covers 17 T cell receptor beta chains from one sample sequenced in a study of T cells in lung cancer brain metastases (dated by TCRdb to 2016 to 2018). The receptor library was made with the immunoSEQ multiplex PCR assay. Sourced from immuneACCESS, this table was stored by TCRdb with only in-frame sequences that have V and J called. A share of the clones is absent; for the studies checked, an unresolved V gene accounts for under half, and the remainder has no known explanation. The sample table lists a few thousand clones, under 90% of them with a count of one. Jointly, the top ten make up around 9.2% of the sample. Sequencing was performed on tumor tissue from a brain metastasis. The cell subset or site label, as the study defines it: paired resected brain metastasis. These receptors all come from a woman aged 45 to 65 with non-small cell lung cancer that had spread to the brain.

The chain joins TRBV11-2 to TRBJ2-1, with 11 bases fitting TRBD2. The CDR3 sequence is 15 residues long. Germline V gene data show CDR1 as SGHAT and CDR2 as FQNNGV. V shed 2 bases and J 7 bases; nucleotides not matched to a gene: 4. For the CDR3, the DNA is TGTGCCAGCAGCTTAACTAGCGGGAGATCGAATGAGCAGTTCTTC. This sequence encodes CASSLTSGRSNEQFF.

The chain recombines TRBV15 with TRBJ2-7; D remains ambiguous. CDR3 length: 12 amino acids. V was clipped by 1 base and J by 7 bases, with 8 bases between them. Per germline, CDR1 LNHNV and CDR2 YYDKDF (reference sequence). The CDR3 sequence is CATSRGAEEQYF. In nucleotides, the CDR3 is TGTGCCACCAGCAGAGGAGCCGAAGAGCAGTACTTC.

The V gene is TRBV10-3, the J gene TRBJ1-2; D gene uncertain. Per germline, CDR1 ENHRY and CDR2 SYGVKD. Deletions cut 2 bases from V and 3 bases from J, with 4 bases between. This CDR3 spans 12 amino acids. CDR3 in amino acids: CAISEADYGYTF. The CDR3 DNA is TGTGCCATCAGTGAGGCTGACTATGGCTACACCTTC.

The DNA for the CDR3 is TGTGCCAGTAGTCGGGGGCGGGATCGCCAGTTCTTC. It codes for CASSRGRDRQFF. The chain joins TRBV19 to TRBJ2-1; D is tentatively TRBD1 or TRBD2 (6 bases each). Germline values: CDR1 LNHDA, CDR2 SQIVND (reference sequence). The CDR3 has 12 amino acids. V shed 5 bases and J shed 13 bases, with 15 bases lying between them.

The chain is built from TRBV6-5 and TRBJ1-1; D call uncertain. Germline CDR1 is MNHEY and CDR2 is SVGAGI. There are 13 residues in the CDR3. V was trimmed by 8 bases and J by 6 bases, leaving 16 bases between them. The CDR3 reads CASSGRKGSEAFF. The CDR3 DNA follows: TGTGCCAGCTCCGGTCGAAAAGGCTCTGAAGCTTTCTTT.

DNA of the CDR3: TGTGCCAGCAGCGTAGAACCCGGGGGCACTGAAGCTTTCTTT. Translation: CASSVEPGGTEAFF. The gene calls are TRBV9 and TRBJ1-1; possibly TRBD1 for D (5 bases). Germline CDR1 and CDR2: SGDLS and YYNGEE. The V and J ends lost 0 bases and 4 bases respectively, with 10 bases between them. The CDR3 is 14 amino acids.

V usage is TRBV30 and J usage is TRBJ1-4; 10 bases agree with TRBD1. This CDR3 has 15 residues. Looked up from germline, CDR1 is GTSNPN and CDR2 is SVGIG (reference sequence). The CDR3: CPQSRDRGENEKLFF. CDR3 sequence (DNA): TGTCCTCAATCCAGGGACAGGGGAGAGAATGAAAAACTGTTTTTT.

V and J are TRBV30 and TRBJ2-3; D is perhaps TRBD2 (5 bases). The CDR3 consists of 11 residues. Deletions cut 5 bases from V and 6 bases from J, with 9 bases between. CDR1 and CDR2 from the germline V gene are GTSNPN and SVGIG (reference sequence). Written as DNA, the CDR3 is TGTGCCTGGGAGGGTTTGGATACGCAGTATTTT. Translation: CAWEGLDTQYF.

V is TRBV7-2 and J is TRBJ2-1; 10 bases are a match to TRBD2. After removal of 0 bases from V and 4 bases from J, the junction contained 3 bases not matched to a gene. This CDR3 spans 16 amino acids. The germline CDR1 and CDR2 sequences are SGHTA and FQGNSA. CDR3: CASSLAASGSYNEQFF. The CDR3 DNA reads TGTGCCAGCAGCTTAGCAGCTAGCGGGAGTTACAATGAGCAGTTCTTC.

This clone appeared a single time. The V gene is TRBV7-3, the J gene TRBJ2-5; 10 bases align to TRBD2. CDR1 SGHTA and CDR2 FQGTGA come from the germline V gene. The CDR3 runs to 17 residues. This chain's CDR3 is CTMPSGSKRSTGETQYF. DNA of the CDR3: TGTACCATGCCTAGCGGGAGTAAGAGGTCTACGGGAGAGACCCAGTACTTC.

V is TRBV28 and J is TRBJ1-5, with D unclear. This CDR3 has 14 amino acids. The V end was cut by 10 bases, the J end by 4 bases, with 17 bases between. CDR1 MDHEN and CDR2 SYDVKM come from the germline V gene. CDR3 residues: CATMEGSSNQPQHF. The CDR3 DNA follows: TGTGCCACCATGGAGGGCAGTAGTAATCAGCCCCAGCATTTT.

V usage is TRBV19 and J usage is TRBJ1-1; perhaps TRBD1 as D (5 bases). Trimming stripped 4 bases from V and 0 bases from J, with 18 bases between. CDR1 is LNHDA and CDR2 is SQIVND in the germline V gene (reference sequence). The CDR3 sequence is 17 residues long. This CDR3 is CASSSPGTKVMNTEAFF. DNA of the CDR3: TGTGCCAGTAGTAGCCCCGGGACCAAGGTCATGAACACTGAAGCTTTCTTT.

The table lists this clone with a count of one. The V gene is TRBV4-1, the J gene TRBJ2-3, with 9 bases identical to TRBD2. This CDR3 spans 18 amino acids. Looked up from germline, CDR1 is MGHRA and CDR2 is YSYEKL. V lost 0 bases to trimming and J lost 0 bases; unmatched junction nucleotides: 7. Here the CDR3 reads CASSQDRRGGSSTDTQYF. Here the CDR3 DNA reads TGCGCCAGCAGCCAAGATCGGCGGGGGGGGTCTAGCACAGATACGCAGTATTTT.

V gene TRBV7-3 combines with J gene TRBJ2-1; 13 bases are shared with TRBD2. Trimming removed 5 bases from V and 8 bases from J; junction bases left unmatched: 9. The germline V gene encodes CDR1 SGHTA and CDR2 FQGTGA. The CDR3 spans 16 residues. CDR3 in amino acids: CASSQAGTSGNYEQFF. The DNA for the CDR3 is TGTGCCAGCAGCCAAGCCGGGACTAGCGGGAACTATGAGCAGTTCTTC.

This clone was seen just once. CDR3: CASSLGHYGYTF. CDR3 nucleotide sequence: TGTGCCAGCAGTTTAGGGCACTATGGCTACACCTTC. The chain is built from TRBV28 and TRBJ1-2; D is undetermined. V dropped 2 bases and J dropped 3 bases, with 4 bases sitting between them. Germline V gene lookup returns CDR1 MDHEN and CDR2 SYDVKM. CDR3 size: 12 residues.

The rearrangement uses TRBV21-1 and TRBJ1-4. TRBV21-1 is a pseudogene segment. CDR3 size: 16 residues. The CDR3 reads CASSNREGQGREKLFF. The CDR3 coding sequence is TGTGCCAGCAGCAATAGGGAGGGGCAGGGAAGGGAAAAACTGTTTTTT.

The chain combines TRBV5-4 with TRBJ2-7; TRBD1 matches 8 bases. In germline, CDR1 is SGHNT, CDR2 YYREEE (reference sequence). V lost 3 bases and J lost 8; bases outside the gene matches: 10. The CDR3 is made up of 14 amino acids. CDR3 in amino acids: CASSSPGTGLKQYF. The CDR3 DNA follows: TGTGCCAGCAGCTCCCCCGGGACAGGACTCAAGCAGTACTTC.